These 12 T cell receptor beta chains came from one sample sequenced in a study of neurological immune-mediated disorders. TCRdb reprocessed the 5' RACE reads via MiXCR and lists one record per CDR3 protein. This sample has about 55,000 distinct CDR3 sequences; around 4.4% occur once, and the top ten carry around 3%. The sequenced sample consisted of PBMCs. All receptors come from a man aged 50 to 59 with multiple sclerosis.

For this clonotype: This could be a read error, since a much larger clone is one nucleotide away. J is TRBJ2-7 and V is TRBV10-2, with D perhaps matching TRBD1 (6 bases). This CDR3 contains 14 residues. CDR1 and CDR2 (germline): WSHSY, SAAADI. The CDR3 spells CANSPRGRSYEQYF. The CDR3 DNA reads TGCGCCAACAGTCCCAGGGGACGATCCTACGAGCAGTACTTC.

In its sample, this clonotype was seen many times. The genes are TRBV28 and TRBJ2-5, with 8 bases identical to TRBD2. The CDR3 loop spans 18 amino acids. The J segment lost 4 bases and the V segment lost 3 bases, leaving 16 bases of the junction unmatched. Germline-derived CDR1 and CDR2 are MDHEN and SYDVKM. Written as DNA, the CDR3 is TGTGCCAGCAGTTTGGCCTTCGGGACGCCCCGGGAGGGAGAGACCCAGTACTTC. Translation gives CASSLAFGTPREGETQYF.

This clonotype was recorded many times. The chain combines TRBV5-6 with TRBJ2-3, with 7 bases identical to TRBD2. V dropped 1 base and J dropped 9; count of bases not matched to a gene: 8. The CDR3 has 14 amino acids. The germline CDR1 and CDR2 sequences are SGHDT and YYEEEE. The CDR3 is CASSLSGEGLTQYF. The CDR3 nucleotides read TGTGCCAGCAGCTTGTCGGGGGAGGGCCTAACGCAGTATTTT. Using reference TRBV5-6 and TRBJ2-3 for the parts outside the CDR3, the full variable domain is DAGVTQSPTHLIKTRGQQVTLRCSPKSGHDTVSWYQQALGQGPQFIFQYYEEEERQRGNFPDRFSGHQFPNYSSELNVNALLLGDSALYLCASSLSGEGLTQYFGPGTRLTVL.

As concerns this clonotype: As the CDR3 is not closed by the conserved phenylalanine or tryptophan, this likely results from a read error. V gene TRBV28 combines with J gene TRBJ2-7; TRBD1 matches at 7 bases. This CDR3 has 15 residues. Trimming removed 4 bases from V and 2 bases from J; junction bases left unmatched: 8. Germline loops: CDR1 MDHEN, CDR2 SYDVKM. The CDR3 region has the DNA TGTGCCAGCAGTTCGACAGGGAAGGCCCCCTACGAGCAGTACAAC. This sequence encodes CASSSTGKAPYEQYN.

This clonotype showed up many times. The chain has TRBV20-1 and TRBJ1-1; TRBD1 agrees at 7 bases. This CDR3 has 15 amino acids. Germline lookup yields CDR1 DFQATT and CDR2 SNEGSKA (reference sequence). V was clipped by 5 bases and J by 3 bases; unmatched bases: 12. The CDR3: CSAPGTVRQDTEAFF. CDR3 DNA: TGCAGTGCTCCCGGGACAGTTAGGCAGGACACTGAAGCTTTCTTT.

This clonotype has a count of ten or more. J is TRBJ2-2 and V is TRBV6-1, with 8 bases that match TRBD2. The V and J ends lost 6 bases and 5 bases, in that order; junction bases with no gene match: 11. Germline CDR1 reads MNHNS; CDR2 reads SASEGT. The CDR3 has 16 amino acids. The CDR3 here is CASSVNGGAATGELFF. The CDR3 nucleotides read TGTGCCAGCAGCGTCAACGGGGGGGCGGCAACCGGGGAGCTGTTTTTT.

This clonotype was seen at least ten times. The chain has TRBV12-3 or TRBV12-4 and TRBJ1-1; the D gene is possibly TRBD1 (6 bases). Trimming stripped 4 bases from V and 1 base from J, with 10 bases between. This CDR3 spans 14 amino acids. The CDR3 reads CASSYQGWNTEAFF. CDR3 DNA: TGTGCCAGCAGTTACCAGGGGTGGAACACTGAAGCTTTCTTT.

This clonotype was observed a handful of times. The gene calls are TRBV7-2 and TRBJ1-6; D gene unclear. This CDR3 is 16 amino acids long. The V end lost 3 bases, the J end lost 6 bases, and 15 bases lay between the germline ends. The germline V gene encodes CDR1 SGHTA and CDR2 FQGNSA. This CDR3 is CASSFGRVKINSPLHF. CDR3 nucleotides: TGTGCCAGCAGCTTTGGTCGGGTGAAAATTAATTCACCCCTCCACTTT.

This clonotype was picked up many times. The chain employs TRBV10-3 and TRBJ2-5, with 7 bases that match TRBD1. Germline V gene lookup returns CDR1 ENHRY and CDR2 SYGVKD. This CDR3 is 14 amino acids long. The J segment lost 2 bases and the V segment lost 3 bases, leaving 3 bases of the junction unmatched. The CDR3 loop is CAISDRQGQETQYF. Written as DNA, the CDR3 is TGTGCCATCAGTGACCGACAGGGACAAGAGACCCAGTACTTC.

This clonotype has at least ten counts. The CDR3 protein is CASSLGEKLFF. DNA of the CDR3: TGTGCCAGCAGTTTAGGTGAAAAACTGTTTTTT. The chain uses TRBV12-3 or TRBV12-4 and TRBJ1-4, with D uncertain. V was cut by 1 base and J by 7 bases, with 1 base left in between. CDR3 length: 11 residues.

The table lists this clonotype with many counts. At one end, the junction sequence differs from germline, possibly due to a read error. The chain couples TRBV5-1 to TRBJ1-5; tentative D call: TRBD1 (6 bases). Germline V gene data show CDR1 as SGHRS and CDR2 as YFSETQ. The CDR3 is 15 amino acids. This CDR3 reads CASRPTVGGAQPQNF. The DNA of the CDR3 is TGCGCCAGCAGGCCAACAGTGGGGGGGGCTCAGCCCCAGAATTTT.

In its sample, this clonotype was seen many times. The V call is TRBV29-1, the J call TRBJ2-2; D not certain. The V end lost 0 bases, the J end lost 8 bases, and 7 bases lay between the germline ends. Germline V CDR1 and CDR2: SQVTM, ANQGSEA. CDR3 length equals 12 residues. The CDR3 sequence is CSVEEASGELFF. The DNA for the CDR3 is TGCAGCGTTGAAGAGGCATCAGGGGAGCTGTTTTTT.